Each of the 28 T cell receptor beta chains below was sequenced from the same sample in a study of blood T cell repertoires in COVID-19. Measured with immunoSEQ multiplex PCR; TCRdb has only the in-frame clones, and not every one. The sample records roughly 200,000 clones, 70% to 90% being singletons. Material for sequencing was peripheral blood. The origin of the receptors is a man aged 18 to 29 with active or convalescent COVID-19.

This rearrangement joins TRBV6-5 to TRBJ2-7, with a tentative D call TRBD1 (6 bases). V lost 6 bases to trimming and J lost 2 bases, with 14 bases between them. Germline values: CDR1 MNHEY, CDR2 SVGAGI. The CDR3 length is 14 residues. CDR3 nucleotide sequence: TGTGCCAGCAGCCACAGGGAAGGGGCCTACGAGCAGTACTTC. This gives the protein CASSHREGAYEQYF.

This clone was picked up a small number of times. This chain links TRBV5-1 with TRBJ2-1; 12 bases fit TRBD2. The CDR3 is 22 amino acids. V was pared by 0 bases and J by 0 bases, with 16 bases of the junction left unmatched. Germline values: CDR1 SGHRS, CDR2 YFSETQ. The CDR3 spells CASSLEFRLAGASRSSYNEQFF. The CDR3 nucleotides read TGCGCCAGCAGCTTGGAATTCCGACTAGCGGGAGCAAGTCGAAGCTCCTACAATGAGCAGTTCTTC.

The rearrangement joins TRBV7-9 to TRBJ1-1; 7 nucleotides agree with TRBD1. The CDR3 has 11 residues. V gave up 7 bases and J gave up 5 bases; unmatched junction bases: 1. Germline V gene lookup returns CDR1 SEHNR and CDR2 FQNEAQ (reference sequence). The CDR3 coding sequence is TGTGCCAGCAACAGGGGTACTGAAGCTTTCTTT. Encoded protein: CASNRGTEAFF. The full variable domain, rest sourced from reference TRBV7-9 and TRBJ1-1, is DTGVSQNPRHKITKRGQNVTFRCDPISEHNRLYWYRQTLGQGPEFLTYFQNEAQLEKSRLLSDRFSAERPKGSFSTLEIQRTEQGDSAMYLCASNRGTEAFFGQGTRLTVV.

The count of this clone is one. The CDR3 region has the DNA TGCGCCAGCAGCCAACGACAGGGAACTAGCACAGATACGCAGTATTTT. Translation gives CASSQRQGTSTDTQYF. The chain recombines TRBV4-3 with TRBJ2-3; 7 positions agree with TRBD1. The V gene end was trimmed by 2 bases and the J gene end by 0 bases; junction bases not matched to a gene: 5. This CDR3 has 16 residues. Germline values: CDR1 LGHNA, CDR2 YSLEER.

The rearrangement joins TRBV27 to TRBJ1-6; 7 nucleotides align to TRBD1. The CDR3 length is 16 residues. V gave up 5 bases and J gave up 0 bases; unmatched junction bases: 4. Per germline, CDR1 MNHEY and CDR2 SMNVEV (reference sequence). CDR3 protein: CASSPSGGSYNSPLHF. In DNA form, the CDR3 reads TGTGCCAGCAGTCCCTCAGGGGGCTCCTATAATTCACCCCTCCACTTT.

V usage is TRBV11-2 and J usage is TRBJ2-7, with a tentative D call TRBD1 (6 bases). Germline loops: CDR1 SGHAT, CDR2 FQNNGV. The CDR3 covers 18 residues. V was clipped by 5 bases and J by 3 bases, with 26 bases between them. The DNA of the CDR3 is TGTGCCAGCAGCCCCCTCAACAGGGACCATAAATCCCTCTACGAGCAGTACTTC. It codes for CASSPLNRDHKSLYEQYF.

V usage is TRBV27 and J usage is TRBJ1-2, with TRBD1 identical over 9 bases. Germline trimming cut 6 bases from V and 7 bases from J; bases unmatched to any gene: 6. CDR3 length: 13 residues. Germline V gene data show CDR1 as MNHEY and CDR2 as SMNVEV (reference sequence). The CDR3: CASRPTGGFGYTF. The CDR3 DNA follows: TGTGCCAGCAGACCGACAGGGGGATTTGGCTACACCTTC.

The chain links TRBV2 to TRBJ2-1, with D uncertain. There are 13 residues in the CDR3. V gave up 2 bases and J gave up 9 bases, with 11 bases separating them. Germline lookup yields CDR1 SNHLY and CDR2 FYNNEI. In DNA, the CDR3 is TGTGCCAGCAGTGAAATGGTGGCCTCTGAGCAGTTCTTC. Its protein is CASSEMVASEQFF. The full variable domain, rest sourced from reference TRBV2 and TRBJ2-1, is EPEVTQTPSHQVTQMGQEVILRCVPISNHLYFYWYRQILGQKVEFLVSFYNNEISEKSEIFDDQFSVERPDGSNFTLKIRSTKLEDSAMYFCASSEMVASEQFFGPGTRLTVL.

The chain combines TRBV29-1 with TRBJ1-1, with D unclear. CDR3 length: 11 residues. V was shortened by 6 bases and J by 1 base, with 6 bases between the two germline ends. Germline values: CDR1 SQVTM, CDR2 ANQGSEA. The CDR3 here is CSVRENTEAFF. The CDR3 DNA is TGCAGCGTCCGGGAGAACACTGAAGCTTTCTTT. The whole variable domain, remainder taken from reference TRBV29-1 and TRBJ1-1, is SAVISQKPSRDICQRGTSLTIQCQVDSQVTMMFWYRQQPGQSLTLIATANQGSEATYESGFVIDKFPISRPNLTFSTLTVSNMSPEDSSIYLCSVRENTEAFFGQGTRLTVV.

This chain links TRBV10-3 with TRBJ1-1, with TRBD1 matching 7 bases. The CDR3 is made up of 14 amino acids. Trimming took 8 bases from V and 1 from J; bases not matched to a gene: 7. Per the germline V gene, CDR1 is ENHRY and CDR2 is SYGVKD. CDR3 in DNA: TGTGCCATCTGTTCAGGGGGAGGGAACACTGAAGCTTTCTTT. Translation: CAICSGGGNTEAFF.

The V gene is TRBV7-9, the J gene TRBJ1-1, with 7 nucleotides matching TRBD1. This CDR3 is built from 15 residues. V shed 4 bases and J 4 bases; nucleotides not matched to a gene: 9. CDR1 is SEHNR and CDR2 is FQNEAQ in the germline V gene (reference sequence). This CDR3 reads CASSYGTGAGTEAFF. CDR3 DNA: TGTGCCAGCAGCTACGGAACAGGGGCTGGCACTGAAGCTTTCTTT. Full variable domain (rest looked up from reference TRBV7-9 and TRBJ1-1): DTGVSQNPRHKITKRGQNVTFRCDPISEHNRLYWYRQTLGQGPEFLTYFQNEAQLEKSRLLSDRFSAERPKGSFSTLEIQRTEQGDSAMYLCASSYGTGAGTEAFFGQGTRLTVV.

This sequence joins TRBV10-1 and TRBJ2-3; 9 bases are shared with TRBD2. After removal of 3 bases from V and 0 bases from J, the junction contained 4 bases not matched to a gene. CDR3 size: 16 residues. The germline V gene encodes CDR1 WNHNN and CDR2 SYGVQD (reference sequence). CDR3 amino acids: CASSDRSGRSTDTQYF. CDR3 nucleotide sequence: TGCGCCAGCAGTGATCGAAGCGGGAGGAGCACAGATACGCAGTATTTT.

The CDR3 here is CASSFNRGRSEQFF. The CDR3 DNA reads as TGTGCCAGCAGCTTTAACAGGGGGCGGAGTGAGCAGTTCTTC. V and J are TRBV13 and TRBJ2-1, with 9 positions matching TRBD1. V lost 3 bases and J lost 9; bases outside the gene matches: 6. This CDR3 region has 14 residues. Germline CDR1 PRHDT, CDR2 FYEKMQ (reference sequence).

The chain is built from TRBV10-1 and TRBJ2-3, with TRBD2 matching 14 bases. The CDR3 is 18 residues long. Germline values: CDR1 WNHNN, CDR2 SYGVQD (reference sequence). V lost 5 bases to trimming and J lost 0 bases; unmatched junction nucleotides: 7. The CDR3 protein is CASSSGLAGGHSTDTQYF. DNA of the CDR3: TGCGCCAGCAGTTCCGGACTAGCGGGAGGCCATAGCACAGATACGCAGTATTTT.

The V and J genes are TRBV27 and TRBJ2-7; D is possibly TRBD1 (6 bases). Germline V lookup: CDR1 MNHEY, CDR2 SMNVEV (reference sequence). The CDR3 consists of 14 residues. V was clipped by 6 bases and J by 4 bases, with 16 bases between them. The CDR3 sequence is CASSRGQGPYEQYF. In DNA, the CDR3 is TGTGCCAGCAGCCGAGGGCAGGGGCCTTACGAGCAGTACTTC.

The chain is built from TRBV10-3 and TRBJ2-1; TRBD2 might be the D (6 bases). The CDR3 sequence is 15 residues long. The V end lost 4 bases, the J end lost 5 bases, and 15 bases lay between the germline ends. Germline lookup yields CDR1 ENHRY and CDR2 SYGVKD. CDR3 region: CAISGERLDDNEQFF. CDR3 DNA: TGTGCCATCAGTGGAGAACGACTAGACGACAATGAGCAGTTCTTC.

Note on this clone: This CDR3 is also generated by other DNA sequences in the sample. The chain employs TRBV7-2 and TRBJ2-3, with D possibly TRBD1 on 5 matching bases. Germline CDR1 SGHTA, CDR2 FQGNSA. The V gene lost 5 bases and the J gene lost 3 bases, with 9 bases spanning the gap. The length of the CDR3 is 13 residues. The CDR3 loop is CASSRDSTDTQYF. The CDR3 DNA reads as TGTGCCAGCAGCCGAGACAGTACAGATACGCAGTATTTT.

This chain uses TRBV5-1 with TRBJ2-6, with D uncertain. Germline V gene sequence: CDR1 SGHRS, CDR2 YFSETQ. V gave up 1 base and J gave up 2 bases, with 10 bases separating them. The CDR3 has 16 amino acids. CDR3 sequence reads: CASSLFLSPGANVLTF. CDR3 DNA sequence: TGCGCCAGCAGCTTGTTTTTATCCCCTGGGGCCAACGTCCTGACTTTC.

The V call is TRBV10-1, the J call TRBJ2-1; maybe TRBD2 (6 bases). The CDR3 extends over 13 amino acids. Germline V lookup: CDR1 WNHNN, CDR2 SYGVQD (reference sequence). Trimming shortened V by 8 bases and J by 8 bases, and 16 bases separated the two germline ends. The CDR3: CASGRRGRDEQFF. CDR3 DNA sequence: TGCGCCAGCGGAAGGAGGGGAAGAGATGAGCAGTTCTTC.

This clone was seen a single time. The genes are TRBV15 and TRBJ1-4; 10 bases agree with TRBD1. Germline values: CDR1 LNHNV, CDR2 YYDKDF (reference sequence). V gave up 1 base and J gave up 8 bases; unmatched junction bases: 7. CDR3 length: 16 residues. This CDR3 is CATSRAGTGEGEKLFF. CDR3 bases: TGTGCCACCAGCAGAGCGGGGACAGGGGAGGGGGAAAAACTGTTTTTT.

This clone was detected only once. The gene calls are TRBV27 and TRBJ2-2; D is unresolved. The V end lost 8 bases, the J end lost 1 base, and 11 bases lay between the germline ends. This CDR3 is 14 amino acids long. Germline values: CDR1 MNHEY, CDR2 SMNVEV (reference sequence). The CDR3 protein is CASAEIVNTGELFF. The CDR3 DNA is TGTGCCAGCGCGGAGATAGTGAACACCGGGGAGCTGTTTTTT.

The V call is TRBV11-2, the J call TRBJ2-3; 12 bases map to TRBD2. V trimming: 4 bases; J trimming: 3 bases; junction bases outside the gene matches: 8. Germline V gene data show CDR1 as SGHAT and CDR2 as FQNNGV. The CDR3 covers 17 residues. The CDR3 coding sequence is TGTGCCAGCAGCTGGAGACTAGCGGGAGATTCAACAGATACGCAGTATTTT. Amino acids: CASSWRLAGDSTDTQYF.

J is TRBJ2-1 and V is TRBV27; 8 nucleotides match TRBD2. Germline V CDR1 and CDR2: MNHEY, SMNVEV (reference sequence). CDR3 length: 15 amino acids. Trimming removed 3 bases from V and 7 bases from J; junction bases left unmatched: 8. This CDR3 is CASSFWSASGNEQFF. The DNA for the CDR3 is TGTGCCAGCAGTTTCTGGTCGGCTAGCGGGAATGAGCAGTTCTTC.

The J gene is TRBJ1-2, the V gene TRBV6-5, with D hard to call. The CDR3 spans 12 residues. The germline V gene has CDR1 MNHEY and CDR2 SVGAGI. V was pared by 10 bases and J by 6 bases, with 15 bases between. CDR3 amino acids: CATFWALDGYTF. CDR3 DNA: TGTGCCACCTTCTGGGCGTTGGATGGCTACACCTTC.

Only one count was recorded for this clone. The gene calls are TRBV9 and TRBJ2-3; 13 bases map to TRBD2. Trimming at V came to 3 bases and at J to 0 bases, leaving 7 bases not matched to a gene. Germline V gene lookup returns CDR1 SGDLS and CDR2 YYNGEE. CDR3 length: 18 residues. For the CDR3, the DNA is TGTGCCAGCAGCGGACCCGGGACTAGCGGGACGAGCACAGATACGCAGTATTTT. Its protein is CASSGPGTSGTSTDTQYF.

This rearrangement joins TRBV30 to TRBJ2-3; D is perhaps TRBD2 (6 bases). Germline CDR1 is GTSNPN and CDR2 is SVGIG (reference sequence). V shed 1 base and J shed 4 bases, with 9 bases lying between them. The CDR3 loop spans 13 amino acids. CDR3 protein: CAWSAWGADTQYF. CDR3 nucleotide sequence: TGTGCCTGGAGTGCCTGGGGGGCAGATACGCAGTATTTT.

The chain recombines TRBV7-6 with TRBJ2-1; 9 nucleotides match TRBD2. CDR3 length equals 15 residues. CDR1 is SGHVS and CDR2 is FNYEAQ in the germline V gene. J gave up 4 bases and V 5 bases, and 6 bases lay outside the gene matches. CDR3 amino acids: CASSNSGSVYNEQFF. CDR3 sequence (DNA): TGTGCCAGCAGCAATAGCGGGAGTGTATACAATGAGCAGTTCTTC.

The CDR3 region is CASSTGQGWFYSPLHF. CDR3 DNA: TGTGCCAGCAGCACGGGACAGGGCTGGTTCTATTCACCCCTCCACTTT. The chain uses TRBV11-2 and TRBJ1-6; TRBD1 aligns across 9 bases. V lost 5 bases and J lost 8; bases outside the gene matches: 10. The CDR3 spans 16 residues. Germline CDR1 SGHAT, CDR2 FQNNGV.